This T cell receptor beta chain was observed in a study of blood T cell repertoires in COVID-19. The wider study: Samples of COVID-19 (acute and convalescent) were obtained from the United States, Italy and Spain.

Trimming cost V 3 bases and J 6 bases; bases outside gene matches: 9. In germline, CDR1 is SGDLS, CDR2 YYNGEE. The CDR3 consists of 15 residues. Per the authors' pipeline: Amplification of reference gene primers was used by the study to estimate nucleated cell counts. Assay: immunoSEQ multiplex PCR; the TCRdb copy retains only in-frame clones and omits some. That table furnishes V, J and clone size, whereas the DNA furnished D and trimming. The sample records around 270,000 clones, about 87% being singletons. Seattle enrolled patients during active infection and tracked them longitudinally. This TCR was recovered from a woman aged 60-75 years with COVID-19, enrolled during active disease. The rearrangement links TRBV9 to TRBJ1-5; 7 bases map to TRBD1. Sequences were obtained from peripheral blood. For the CDR3, the DNA is TGTGCCAGCAGCGCGCAGGGGGGAAAGGGTCAGCCCCAGCATTTT. The encoded protein is CASSAQGGKGQPQHF.